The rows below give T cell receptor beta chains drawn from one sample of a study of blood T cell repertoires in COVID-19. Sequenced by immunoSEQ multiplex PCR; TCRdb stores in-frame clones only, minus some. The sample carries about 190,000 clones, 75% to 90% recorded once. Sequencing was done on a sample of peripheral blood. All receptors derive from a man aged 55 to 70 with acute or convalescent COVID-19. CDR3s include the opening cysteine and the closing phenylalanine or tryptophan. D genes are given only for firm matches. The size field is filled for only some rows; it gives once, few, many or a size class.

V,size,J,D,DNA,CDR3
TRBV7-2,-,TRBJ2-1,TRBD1,TGTGCCAGCAGCTTGGGACAGGGGAACTACAATGAGCAGTTCTTC,CASSLGQGNYNEQFF
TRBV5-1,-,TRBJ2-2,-,TGCGCCAGCACGGCGGGCTCCTTAGGGGAGCTGTTTTTT,CASTAGSLGELFF
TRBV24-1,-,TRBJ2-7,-,TGTGCCACCAGTGATCCAACACAGTCCCCCTACGAGCAGTACTTC,CATSDPTQSPYEQYF
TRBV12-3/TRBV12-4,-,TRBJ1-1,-,TGTGCCAGCAGCCCAATTAACACTGAAGCTTTCTTT,CASSPINTEAFF
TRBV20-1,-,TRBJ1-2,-,TGCAGTGGAGGGAAATATGGCTACACCTTC,CSGGKYGYTF
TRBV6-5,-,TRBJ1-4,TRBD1,TGTGCCAGCAGGCCGGGACAGGATGAAAAACTGTTTTTT,CASRPGQDEKLFF
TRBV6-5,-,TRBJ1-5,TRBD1,TGTGCCAGCAGACCGGCAGGGCAGGGGGCTCGGCCCCAGCATTTT,CASRPAGQGARPQHF
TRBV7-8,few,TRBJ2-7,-,TGTGCCAGCAGCTTAGACAGGGTGGAGCAGTACTTC,CASSLDRVEQYF
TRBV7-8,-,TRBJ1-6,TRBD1,TGTGCCAGCAGCTTCGGGACAGGAAGCCTGTCACCCCTCCACTTT,CASSFGTGSLSPLHF
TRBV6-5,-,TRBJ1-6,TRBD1,TGTGCCAGCAGTTACGGGGACAGGGGGGGTTCACCCCTCCACTTT,CASSYGDRGGSPLHF
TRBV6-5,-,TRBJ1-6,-,TGTGCCAGCAGTTACGGGCACTCAAATTCACCCCTCCACTTT,CASSYGHSNSPLHF
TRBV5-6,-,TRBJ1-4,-,TGTGCCAGCAGCTTGGTTGAGGGAAAACTGTTTTTT,CASSLVEGKLFF
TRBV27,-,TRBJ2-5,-,TGTGCCAGCAGTGTTAGGGAGAGAGAGACCCAGTACTTC,CASSVRERETQYF
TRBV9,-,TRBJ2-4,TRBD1,TGTGCCAGCAGCGTAGGCGTTTTTGGGACAGGGGTGTACTTC,CASSVGVFGTGVYF
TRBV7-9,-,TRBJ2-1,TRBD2,TGTGCCAGCAGCCCCCGGACTAGCGGGGGCAGGACCTACAATGAGCAGTTCTTC,CASSPRTSGGRTYNEQFF
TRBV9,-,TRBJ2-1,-,TGTGCCAGCTTGCCAGGGAATGAGGCCAATGAGCAGTTCTTC,CASLPGNEANEQFF
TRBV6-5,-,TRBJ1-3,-,TGTGCCAGCAGCCCCGACATCTCTGGAAACACCATATATTTT,CASSPDISGNTIYF
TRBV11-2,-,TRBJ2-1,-,TGTGCCAGCAGCTCCCCAGGGGGGCGGCCTGAGCAGTTCTTC,CASSSPGGRPEQFF
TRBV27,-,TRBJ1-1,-,TGTGCCAGCAGTTTTGGACAGCCCACGGGCACTGAAGCTTTCTTT,CASSFGQPTGTEAFF
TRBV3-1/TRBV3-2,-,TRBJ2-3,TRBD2,TGTGCCAGCAGCTCGGTCGGACTAGCGGGAGGGGATACGCAGTATTTT,CASSSVGLAGGDTQYF
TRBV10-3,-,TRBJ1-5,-,TGTGCCATCAGTGAGTCGAGGGGGATCGGTCAGCCCCAGCATTTT,CAISESRGIGQPQHF
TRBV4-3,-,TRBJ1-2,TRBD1,TGCGCCAGCAGCCGGGACAGGGGAAACTATGGCTACACCTTC,CASSRDRGNYGYTF
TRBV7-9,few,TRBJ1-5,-,TGTGCCAGCAGCTCTAACAGGGATAGCAATCAGCCCCAGCATTTT,CASSSNRDSNQPQHF
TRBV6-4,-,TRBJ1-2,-,TGTGCCAGCAGTGCCCCGACTCGACACAGGGTAGACTATGGCTACACCTTC,CASSAPTRHRVDYGYTF
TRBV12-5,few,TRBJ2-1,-,TGTGCTAGTGGCCCCTCAACCGCTGGACACGAGCAGTTCTTC,CASGPSTAGHEQFF
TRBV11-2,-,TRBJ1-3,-,TGTGCCAGCAGTCTGCTATTGCCCTCTGGAAACACCATATATTTT,CASSLLLPSGNTIYF
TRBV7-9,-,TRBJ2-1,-,TGTGCCAGCAGCTCCCCAATCCGGGATGAGCAGTTCTTC,CASSSPIRDEQFF
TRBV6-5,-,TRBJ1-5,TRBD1,TGTGCCAGCAGTCCCGGACAGGGAGCACATCAGCCCCAGCATTTT,CASSPGQGAHQPQHF
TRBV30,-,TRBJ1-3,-,TGTGCCTATGCGACAGACTCTGGAAACACCATATATTTT,CAYATDSGNTIYF
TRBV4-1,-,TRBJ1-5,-,TGCGCCAGCAGCCAAGATGCAGTAGGGGGGGGTGGCAATCAGCCCCAGCATTTT,CASSQDAVGGGGNQPQHF
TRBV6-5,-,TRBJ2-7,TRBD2,TGTGCCAGCTCCGCTCTAGCGGGAGAATCCTACGAGCAGTACTTC,CASSALAGESYEQYF
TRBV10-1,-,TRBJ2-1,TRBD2,TGCGCCAGCAGTGAGACCTCGGGACTAGGGTACAATGAGCAGTTCTTC,CASSETSGLGYNEQFF
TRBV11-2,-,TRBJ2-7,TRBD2,TGTGCCAGCAGCTTAGGCCTAGCGGGGGTCTACGAGCAGTACTTC,CASSLGLAGVYEQYF
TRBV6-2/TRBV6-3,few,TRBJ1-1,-,TGTGCCAGCAGTTACCGACGGACAGCTTTTGAAGCTTTCTTT,CASSYRRTAFEAFF
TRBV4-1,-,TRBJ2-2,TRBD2,TGCGCCAGCAGCCTTATGAGCGGGACGAACACCGGGGAGCTGTTTTTT,CASSLMSGTNTGELFF
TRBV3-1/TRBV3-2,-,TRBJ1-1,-,TGTGCCAGCAGCCCCCGCGGGGCCACTGAAGCTTTCTTT,CASSPRGATEAFF
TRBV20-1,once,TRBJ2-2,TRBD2,TGCAGTGCTAGTCGGGGGGTAGAGAACACCGGGGAGCTGTTTTTT,CSASRGVENTGELFF
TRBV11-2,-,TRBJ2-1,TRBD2,TGTGCCAGCAGCTTAGTGCCTAGCGGGAGAGGGACCTACAATGAGCAGTTCTTC,CASSLVPSGRGTYNEQFF
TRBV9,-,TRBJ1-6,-,TGTGCCAGCAGCGTAGATGCGGGTAATTCACCCCTCCACTTT,CASSVDAGNSPLHF
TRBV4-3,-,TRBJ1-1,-,TGCGCCAGCAGCCGAGCTGCTAATGGTCCCACTGAAGCTTTCTTT,CASSRAANGPTEAFF
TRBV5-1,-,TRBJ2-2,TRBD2,TGCGCCAGCAGCTACGAGCGGGGTTATGCCGGGGAGCTGTTTTTT,CASSYERGYAGELFF
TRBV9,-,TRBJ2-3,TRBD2,TGTGCCAGCAGCGTAGGTGGGGGAAGCGGGAGATCTATGCATACGCAGTATTTT,CASSVGGGSGRSMHTQYF
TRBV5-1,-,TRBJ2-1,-,TGCGCCAGCAGCTTACAAAGTAGCGGAAGTTACAATGAGCAGTTCTTC,CASSLQSSGSYNEQFF
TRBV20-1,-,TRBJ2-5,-,TGCAGTGCTAGTGGTACAGGCCAAGAGACCCAGTACTTC,CSASGTGQETQYF
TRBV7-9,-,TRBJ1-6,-,TGTGCCAGCAGCTTATTGACAGGTCTTAATTCACCCCTCCACTTT,CASSLLTGLNSPLHF
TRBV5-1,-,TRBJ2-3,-,TGCGCCAGCAGCTTGGGGGCAGGGTACACAGATACGCAGTATTTT,CASSLGAGYTDTQYF
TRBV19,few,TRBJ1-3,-,TGTGCCAGTAGTCCAATAATAAAAAGTTCCGGGAGGAACACCATATATTTT,CASSPIIKSSGRNTIYF
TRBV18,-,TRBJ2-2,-,TGTGCCAGCTCACCACGACAGGGAGGAACCGGGGAGCTGTTTTTT,CASSPRQGGTGELFF
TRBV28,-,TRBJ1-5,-,TGTGCCAGCAGTTTAACAGGAAACAATCAGCCCCAGCATTTT,CASSLTGNNQPQHF